One and the same sample provided the 30 T cell receptor beta chains below, sequenced in a study of esophageal squamous cell carcinoma under preoperative chemotherapy. The time point denotes: before preoperative PTX-NDP chemotherapy. A single record per CDR3 protein comes from TCRdb applying MiXCR to the PCR reads. The repertoire holds 25,000 to 35,000 distinct CDR3 sequences, 40% to 60% seen once, with 12% in the top ten. This sample was obtained from a patient given preoperative chemotherapy. The receptors here all came from a human donor with esophageal squamous cell carcinoma. The donor label of this sample is uncertain.

At least ten counts were recorded for this clonotype. The genes are TRBV7-3 and TRBJ2-2; D is uncertain. Germline CDR1 is SGHTA and CDR2 is FQGTGA. This CDR3 is built from 16 residues. With 2 bases removed from V and 7 bases from J, the gap between germline ends came to 17 bases. The DNA for the CDR3 is TGTGCCAGCAGCTTATTCGGAGCGACACTCGGCGGGGAGCTGTTTTTT. Translation gives CASSLFGATLGGELFF.

The table lists this clonotype with many counts. J is TRBJ1-1 and V is TRBV6-5; D gene uncertain. The length of the CDR3 is 13 residues. Per the germline V gene, CDR1 is MNHEY and CDR2 is SVGAGI. V lost 2 bases, J lost 1 base, and 5 bases lay in between. CDR3 sequence (DNA): TGTGCCAGCAGTTACCATAGGAACACTGAAGCTTTCTTT. This encodes CASSYHRNTEAFF.

This clonotype occurred once. This chain joins TRBV7-3 and TRBJ2-4; a possible D gene is TRBD2 (5 bases). The CDR3 runs 17 residues. With 3 bases removed from V and 13 bases from J, the gap between germline ends came to 28 bases. The V gene's germline CDR1 is SGHTA and CDR2 FQGTGA. CDR3 DNA: TGTGCCAGCAGCTTCAGACCGGCGGGCGGTGACCAAGACACCCAGTACTTC. Translating it yields CASSFRPAGGDQDTQYF. Full variable domain (remainder filled in from reference TRBV7-3 and TRBJ2-4): GAGVSQTPSNKVTEKGKYVELRCDPISGHTALYWYRQSLGQGPEFLIYFQGTGAADDSGLPNDRFFAVRPEGSVSTLKIQRTERGDSAVYLCASSFRPAGGDQDTQYFGAGTRLSVL.

About this clonotype: One end of the junction is discordant with germline, which a read error may explain. The chain recombines TRBV11-3 with TRBJ2-2; the D is unclear. This CDR3 has 12 residues. The V gene's germline CDR1 is SGHNT and CDR2 YENEEA. In nucleotides, the CDR3 is TGTGCCAGCAGCTTTCGAACCGGTACGCTGTATTTT. It translates to CASSFRTGTLYF.

This clonotype has a handful of counts. The J gene is TRBJ2-4, the V gene TRBV6-1, with 7 bases fitting TRBD1. The better agreement between TRBJ2-7 and the DNA end casts doubt on the J call. The CDR3 is made up of 14 amino acids. Germline CDR1 is MNHNS and CDR2 is SASEGT. This CDR3 is CASRSRDSHYEQYF. The CDR3 DNA reads TGTGCCAGCAGATCCCGGGACAGTCACTACGAGCAGTACTTC.

This clonotype was observed a handful of times. The chain uses TRBV25-1 and TRBJ2-3, with TRBD1 identical over 7 bases. The DNA end favors TRBJ2-5, so the J call may be wrong. Germline V gives CDR1 MGHDK, CDR2 SYGVNS. This CDR3 contains 11 residues. Here the CDR3 DNA reads TGTGCCAGCAGTGTTCAGGGGGCCCAGTACTTC. Its translation is CASSVQGAQYF.

This clonotype has a handful of counts. The junction departs from germline at one end; a sequencing error may be responsible. J is TRBJ2-3 and V is TRBV7-2; D assignment may be TRBD1 or TRBD2 (5 bases each). The CDR3 covers 16 residues. The V gene's germline CDR1 is SGHTA and CDR2 FQGNSA. Here the CDR3 reads CASSPPGRRATDTQYF. The DNA of the CDR3 is TGTGCCAGCAGCCCACCGGGGCGGAGAGCCACAGATACGCAGTATTTC. Based on the CDR3 plus reference TRBV7-2 and TRBJ2-3, the full variable domain is GAGVSQSPSNKVTEKGKDVELRCDPISGHTALYWYRQSLGQGLEFLIYFQGNSAPDKSGLPSDRFSAERTGGSVSTLTIQRTQQEDSAVYLCASSPPGRRATDTQYFGPGTRLTVL.

The chain has TRBV7-3 and TRBJ2-2; TRBD2 matches at 7 bases. The germline V gene encodes CDR1 SGHTA and CDR2 FQGTGA. V trimming: 5 bases; J trimming: 11 bases; junction bases outside the gene matches: 17. This CDR3 is 16 amino acids long. The CDR3 nucleotides read TGTGCCAGCAGCCGTCACCGCCGGGAGGCCTCCGATGAGCTGTTTTTT. Its translation: CASSRHRREASDELFF.

This clonotype showed up many times. This chain connects TRBV7-9 to TRBJ2-1, with TRBD2 matching 9 bases. This CDR3 is 15 amino acids long. V lost 5 bases to trimming and J lost 9 bases; unmatched junction nucleotides: 11. Germline V CDR1 and CDR2: SEHNR, FQNEAQ (reference sequence). CDR3 bases: TGTGCCAGCAGCCTTAGCGGGAGCTATAAGGGTGAGCAGTTCTTC. It translates to CASSLSGSYKGEQFF.

The rearrangement joins TRBV10-2 to TRBJ2-3; 8 bases map to TRBD2. Judging by the DNA end, TRBJ2-7 fits better; the J call may be wrong. CDR1 is WSHSY, CDR2 SAAADI, per germline. The CDR3 consists of 12 residues. CDR3 nucleotide sequence: TGCGCCAGCAGTCCTAGCGGGTACGAGCAGTACTTC. Its translation: CASSPSGYEQYF.

In the case of this clonotype: The junction does not match germline at one end; this may be a read error. The chain joins TRBV7-9 to TRBJ2-4; no firm D call. Germline values: CDR1 SEHNR, CDR2 FQNEAQ (reference sequence). CDR3 length: 15 residues. The CDR3 region has the DNA TGTGCCAGCGGCCCTGGACGCCGTGGCCAAAACATCCAGTACTTC. Translation gives CASGPGRRGQNIQYF.

This clonotype was recorded at least ten times. The chain links TRBV14 to TRBJ2-1; D perhaps matches TRBD1 (5 bases). Germline CDR1 SGHDN, CDR2 FVKESK. V was trimmed by 2 bases and J by 5 bases, leaving 13 bases between them. The CDR3 runs to 15 residues. For the CDR3, the DNA is TGTGCCAGCAGCCAACTGGGGCAGTTTAACAATGAGCAGTTCTTC. Translation gives CASSQLGQFNNEQFF. Filled out from reference TRBV14 and TRBJ2-1, the complete variable domain reads EAGVTQFPSHSVIEKGQTVTLRCDPISGHDNLYWYRRVMGKEIKFLLHFVKESKQDESGMPNNRFLAERTGGTYSTLKVQPAELEDSGVYFCASSQLGQFNNEQFFGPGTRLTVL.

The chain employs TRBV7-3 and TRBJ2-4; tentatively, D is TRBD1 or TRBD2 (6 bases each). The CDR3 spans 17 residues. V was pared by 3 bases and J by 13 bases, with 28 bases between. Germline CDR1 and CDR2: SGHTA and FQGTGA. CDR3 region: CASSLGLGGGDQDTQYF. The CDR3, as DNA: TGTGCCAGCAGCTTGGGGCTCGGGGGCGGTGACCAAGACACCCAGTACTTC. The full variable domain, completed using reference TRBV7-3 and TRBJ2-4, is GAGVSQTPSNKVTEKGKYVELRCDPISGHTALYWYRQSLGQGPEFLIYFQGTGAADDSGLPNDRFFAVRPEGSVSTLKIQRTERGDSAVYLCASSLGLGGGDQDTQYFGAGTRLSVL.

V gene TRBV7-6 combines with J gene TRBJ2-2, with 10 bases identical to TRBD2. V shed 1 base, J shed 1 base, and the junction held 6 bases outside the gene matches. Germline V gene data show CDR1 as SGHVS and CDR2 as FNYEAQ. The CDR3 covers 18 residues. This CDR3 is CASSLGLGLALNTGELFF. DNA for the CDR3: TGTGCCAGCAGCTTAGGGTTGGGACTAGCGTTGAACACCGGGGAGCTGTTTTTT.

The V gene is TRBV20-1, the J gene TRBJ2-4; D may be TRBD2 (6 bases). The length of the CDR3 is 13 residues. In germline, CDR1 is DFQATT, CDR2 SNEGSKA (reference sequence). V lost 6 bases and J lost 8, with 17 bases in between. The CDR3 loop is CSAPGEDVHIQYF. As DNA, the CDR3 is TGCAGTGCCCCGGGAGAGGATGTTCACATTCAGTACTTC.

The V gene is TRBV7-3, the J gene TRBJ2-3; TRBD1 aligns across 9 bases. The better agreement between TRBJ2-7 and the DNA end casts doubt on the J call. Germline lookup yields CDR1 SGHTA and CDR2 FQGTGA. This CDR3 comprises 16 residues. CDR3 amino acids: CASAGTGGRDKDTQYF. The CDR3, as DNA: TGTGCCAGCGCGGGCACAGGGGGCCGAGACAAGGATACGCAGTACTTC.

The chain combines TRBV7-2 with TRBJ1-1; D not resolved. The CDR3 consists of 14 residues. CDR1 and CDR2 (germline): SGHTA, FQGNSA. V was cut by 2 bases and J by 5 bases, with 12 bases left in between. Written as DNA, the CDR3 is TGTGCCAGCAGCTTAATGGAGGGAGGGACTGAAGCTTTCTTT. Translation gives CASSLMEGGTEAFF.

The chain joins TRBV10-2 to TRBJ2-1; D not resolved. The DNA end lines up better with TRBJ2-5; the J call may be wrong. This CDR3 region has 15 residues. Germline V gene data show CDR1 as WSHSY and CDR2 as SAAADI. Here the CDR3 reads CATTITARDQNTQYF. Here the CDR3 DNA reads TGCGCCACGACGATCACCGCACGTGACCAAAACACCCAGTACTTC.

This clonotype is medium-sized. V gene TRBV7-9 combines with J gene TRBJ2-7, with D unresolved. V shed 5 bases and J shed 4 bases, with 6 bases lying between them. The germline V gene encodes CDR1 SEHNR and CDR2 FQNEAQ (reference sequence). The CDR3 has 11 residues. The CDR3 DNA follows: TGTGCCAGCAGCCCATTATACGAGCAGTACTTC. This translates into CASSPLYEQYF.

The chain is built from TRBV5-4 and TRBJ2-1, with a possible D match to TRBD1 (6 bases). Trimming took 3 bases from V and 10 from J, leaving 14 bases between them. Germline loops: CDR1 SGHNT, CDR2 YYREEE (reference sequence). The CDR3 sequence is 13 residues long. The chain's CDR3 is CASSSQGRYEQFF. CDR3 nucleotide sequence: TGTGCCAGCAGCTCTCAGGGGCGGTACGAGCAGTTCTTC.

This chain uses TRBV12-3 or TRBV12-4 with TRBJ2-4; D gene ambiguous. V lost 6 bases and J 6 bases, leaving 15 bases between the germline ends. This CDR3 has 14 amino acids. The CDR3, as DNA: TGTGCCAGCAGGGGAACCGGTCATGGAAACATTCAGTACTTC. It encodes CASRGTGHGNIQYF.

The chain combines TRBV7-9 with TRBJ2-5; 9 positions match TRBD1. The J call is in doubt because the DNA end fits TRBJ2-7 better. The CDR3 length is 13 residues. Germline lookup yields CDR1 SEHNR and CDR2 FQNEAQ (reference sequence). CDR3 loop: CASSDRGAYEQYF. CDR3 coding DNA: TGTGCCAGCAGCGACAGGGGGGCCTACGAGCAGTACTTC.

This clonotype turned up a few times. This chain connects TRBV27 to TRBJ2-2, with 9 bases fitting TRBD2. The V gene end was trimmed by 2 bases and the J gene end by 3 bases; junction bases not matched to a gene: 1. Germline V lookup: CDR1 MNHEY, CDR2 SMNVEV (reference sequence). The CDR3 length is 15 residues. CDR3 residues: CASSLGLAYTGELFF. In DNA form, the CDR3 reads TGTGCCAGCAGTTTAGGACTAGCGTACACCGGGGAGCTGTTTTTT.

V gene TRBV14 combines with J gene TRBJ2-4, with TRBD1 matching 12 bases. The ends lost 3 bases at V and 13 bases at J; junction bases unmatched: 13. The germline V gene encodes CDR1 SGHDN and CDR2 FVKESK. CDR3 length equals 16 residues. The CDR3 sequence is CASSHGPGQGAIEQYF. CDR3 coding DNA: TGTGCCAGCAGCCACGGCCCGGGACAGGGGGCGATTGAGCAGTACTTC.

CDR3 sequence (DNA): TGTGCCAGCAGCTGGGGGTGGGTCAAAGACACGCAGTACTTC. Translating it yields CASSWGWVKDTQYF. The chain carries TRBV7-6 and TRBJ2-3; D may correspond to TRBD1 or TRBD2 (5 bases each). The J call is uncertain, as TRBJ2-7 better fits the DNA end. The CDR3 is made up of 14 amino acids. Germline V lookup: CDR1 SGHVS, CDR2 FNYEAQ.

This chain connects TRBV19 to TRBJ2-1, with D possibly matching TRBD2 (5 bases). The CDR3 is 12 residues long. Looked up from germline, CDR1 is LNHDA and CDR2 is SQIVND (reference sequence). V lost 6 bases and J lost 13, with 16 bases in between. The CDR3 reads CASRSGKETQFF. CDR3 coding DNA: TGTGCCAGTAGGTCGGGGAAAGAGACCCAGTTCTTC.

This chain joins TRBV7-2 and TRBJ2-3; 9 nucleotides match TRBD1. J gave up 11 bases and V 5 bases, and 11 bases lay outside the gene matches. CDR1 and CDR2 (germline): SGHTA, FQGNSA. The CDR3 is 14 amino acids. As DNA, the CDR3 is TGTGCCAGCAGCCCTTCCCGGGACAGGGTTTGGCAGTATTTT. Amino acids: CASSPSRDRVWQYF.

This clonotype was seen many times. This chain joins TRBV11-3 and TRBJ2-1; tentatively, D is TRBD1 or TRBD2 (5 bases each). Germline CDR1 and CDR2: SGHNT and YENEEA. Trimming pared 6 bases from V and 7 bases from J, leaving 13 bases between. This CDR3 contains 13 residues. The CDR3 protein is CASSELGENEQFF. CDR3 bases: TGTGCCAGCAGTGAGCTAGGGGAGAATGAGCAGTTCTTC.

The J gene is TRBJ2-3, the V gene TRBV7-2; D call uncertain. This CDR3 spans 13 amino acids. The germline V gene has CDR1 SGHTA and CDR2 FQGNSA. V was pared by 4 bases and J by 9 bases, with 14 bases between. CDR3 DNA sequence: TGTGCCAGCAGCTCCCCAGATGAAGAGACGCAGTATTTT. It yields the protein CASSSPDEETQYF.

A few counts support this clonotype. The rearrangement links TRBV7-8 to TRBJ2-3, with TRBD2 as a possible D gene (6 bases). The CDR3 spans 15 residues. Per the germline V gene, CDR1 is SGHVS and CDR2 is FQNEAQ. V shed 0 bases and J shed 4 bases, with 11 bases lying between them. The DNA for the CDR3 is TGTGCCAGCAGCTTAGCTCCACTAGCATCAGATACGCAGTATTTT. It yields the protein CASSLAPLASDTQYF.